Here is one T cell receptor beta chain with its context. This sample is drawn from a study of blood T cell repertoires in COVID-19. Study overall: T cells, B-cell-depleted T cells, or PBMCs supplied cDNA or gDNA.

Sequencing was performed with immunoSEQ multiplex PCR; in TCRdb, only in-frame clones are kept and a portion is missing. In the table there are fewer than 350,000 clones, approximately 86% of which are singletons. The CDR3 loop spans 15 amino acids. In germline, CDR1 is SGHDN, CDR2 FVKESK. V lost 4 bases and J lost 7; bases outside the gene matches: 8. The receptor was derived from a woman in her twenties or thirties who had recovered from COVID-19. The sample comprised peripheral blood. The rearrangement uses TRBV14 and TRBJ2-1, with TRBD2 matching over 9 bases. The CDR3 protein is CASSPIRTSANEQFF. In nucleotides, the CDR3 is TGTGCCAGCAGCCCGATCCGGACTAGCGCGAATGAGCAGTTCTTC. The full variable domain, its missing parts supplied by reference TRBV14 and TRBJ2-1, is EAGVTQFPSHSVIEKGQTVTLRCDPISGHDNLYWYRRVMGKEIKFLLHFVKESKQDESGMPNNRFLAERTGGTYSTLKVQPAELEDSGVYFCASSPIRTSANEQFFGPGTRLTVL.